The rows below give T cell receptor beta chains drawn from one sample of a study of blood T cell repertoires in COVID-19. Generated by immunoSEQ multiplex PCR, the TCRdb table keeps only in-frame clones and is missing some. Seen here are under 300,000 clones, about 87% observed once, and the top ten hold 7.1%. The specimen sequenced was peripheral blood. These receptors were obtained from a woman aged 70-85 years with active or convalescent COVID-19. Each CDR3 is given with its conserved first and last residue. A D gene is named only where the DNA matches it firmly. Size is omitted from some rows. Given values are once, few, many or a class for expanded clones.

d_gene: TRBD1
j_gene: TRBJ2-4
v_gene: TRBV11-2
abundance: .
CDR3aa: CASSSLPDRGLLQYF
CDR3nt: TGTGCCAGCAGCTCTTTACCGGACAGGGGGCTTCTTCAGTACTTC

d_gene: .
j_gene: TRBJ1-5
v_gene: TRBV7-2
abundance: .
CDR3aa: CASSPGGGIGNQPQHF
CDR3nt: TGTGCCAGCAGCCCGGGGGGGGGAATCGGCAATCAGCCCCAGCATTTT

d_gene: .
j_gene: TRBJ1-1
v_gene: TRBV5-1
abundance: few
CDR3aa: CASSLNKPTEAFF
CDR3nt: TGCGCCAGCAGCTTGAACAAACCCACTGAAGCTTTCTTT

d_gene: .
j_gene: TRBJ2-7
v_gene: TRBV9
abundance: .
CDR3aa: CASSVASRANEQYF
CDR3nt: TGTGCCAGCAGCGTAGCGTCCAGGGCGAACGAGCAGTACTTC

d_gene: .
j_gene: TRBJ2-7
v_gene: TRBV4-3
abundance: .
CDR3aa: CASSQVSGSSYEQYF
CDR3nt: TGCGCCAGCAGCCAAGTGTCAGGGTCCTCCTACGAGCAGTACTTC

d_gene: .
j_gene: TRBJ2-6
v_gene: TRBV24-1
abundance: .
CDR3aa: CATSPTGPGANVLTF
CDR3nt: TGTGCCACCAGTCCTACAGGGCCAGGGGCCAACGTCCTGACTTTC

d_gene: .
j_gene: TRBJ2-5
v_gene: TRBV29-1
abundance: .
CDR3aa: CSVGSPGLYQETQYF
CDR3nt: TGCAGCGTTGGGTCGCCGGGACTCTATCAAGAGACCCAGTACTTC

d_gene: TRBD1
j_gene: TRBJ1-2
v_gene: TRBV3-1/TRBV3-2
abundance: .
CDR3aa: CASSQPGQGLDGYTF
CDR3nt: TGTGCCAGCAGCCAACCGGGACAGGGTCTTGATGGCTACACCTTC

d_gene: .
j_gene: TRBJ2-2
v_gene: TRBV21-1
abundance: .
CDR3aa: CARWDRGFAGELFF
CDR3nt: TGTGCCAGGTGGGACAGGGGTTTTGCCGGGGAGCTGTTTTTT

d_gene: TRBD1
j_gene: TRBJ2-6
v_gene: TRBV12-5
abundance: .
CDR3aa: CASASDRGVRGANVLTF
CDR3nt: TGTGCTAGTGCCTCGGACAGGGGAGTTCGTGGGGCCAACGTCCTGACTTTC

d_gene: TRBD1
j_gene: TRBJ2-7
v_gene: TRBV5-8
abundance: .
CDR3aa: CASSFDEGASYEQYF
CDR3nt: TGTGCCAGCAGCTTTGATGAGGGGGCCTCCTACGAGCAGTACTTC

d_gene: .
j_gene: TRBJ2-2
v_gene: TRBV24-1
abundance: once
CDR3aa: CATSDLAPVNTGELFF
CDR3nt: TGTGCCACCAGTGATTTGGCCCCAGTGAACACCGGGGAGCTGTTTTTT

d_gene: TRBD1
j_gene: TRBJ2-7
v_gene: TRBV6-5
abundance: .
CDR3aa: CASRTGTETYEQYF
CDR3nt: TGTGCCAGCAGAACCGGGACAGAGACCTACGAGCAGTACTTC

d_gene: TRBD1
j_gene: TRBJ1-2
v_gene: TRBV28
abundance: .
CDR3aa: CASSLLDRDLNGYTF
CDR3nt: TGTGCCAGCAGTTTACTCGACAGGGACTTGAATGGCTACACCTTC

d_gene: .
j_gene: TRBJ2-5
v_gene: TRBV7-9
abundance: .
CDR3aa: CASSLITGTRQETQYF
CDR3nt: TGTGCCAGCAGCTTGATTACCGGGACTCGCCAAGAGACCCAGTACTTC

d_gene: .
j_gene: TRBJ2-5
v_gene: TRBV29-1
abundance: .
CDR3aa: CSVAGAETQYF
CDR3nt: TGCAGCGTTGCTGGGGCGGAGACCCAGTACTTC

d_gene: .
j_gene: TRBJ2-7
v_gene: TRBV27
abundance: .
CDR3aa: CASSFQQRALATYEQYF
CDR3nt: TGTGCCAGCAGTTTCCAGCAGAGGGCCTTAGCCACCTACGAGCAGTACTTC

d_gene: TRBD1
j_gene: TRBJ1-2
v_gene: TRBV5-4
abundance: .
CDR3aa: CASSFPRDRGLYGYTF
CDR3nt: TGTGCCAGCAGCTTTCCTAGGGACAGGGGGCTCTATGGCTACACCTTC

d_gene: .
j_gene: TRBJ1-2
v_gene: TRBV21-1
abundance: .
CDR3aa: CASSKAAPVFGDYGYTF
CDR3nt: TGTGCCAGCAGCAAAGCTGCCCCAGTTTTCGGAGACTATGGCTACACCTTC

d_gene: .
j_gene: TRBJ1-4
v_gene: TRBV24-1
abundance: once
CDR3aa: CAQSKKRIPNEKLFF
CDR3nt: TGTGCCCAAAGTAAGAAGAGGATCCCTAATGAAAAACTGTTTTTT

d_gene: .
j_gene: TRBJ1-2
v_gene: TRBV6-5
abundance: .
CDR3aa: CATSEAPKANYGYTF
CDR3nt: TGTGCCACCTCCGAGGCGCCAAAGGCAAACTATGGCTACACCTTC

d_gene: .
j_gene: TRBJ1-1
v_gene: TRBV19
abundance: .
CDR3aa: CASSIVRNTEAFF
CDR3nt: TGTGCCAGTAGTATAGTGAGGAACACTGAAGCTTTCTTT

d_gene: .
j_gene: TRBJ1-1
v_gene: TRBV5-1
abundance: .
CDR3aa: CASSPQQGLNTEAFF
CDR3nt: TGCGCCAGCAGCCCTCAACAGGGTTTGAACACTGAAGCTTTCTTT

d_gene: .
j_gene: TRBJ1-1
v_gene: TRBV5-1
abundance: .
CDR3aa: CASSFPPMDSLNTEAFF
CDR3nt: TGCGCCAGCAGTTTTCCCCCGATGGACAGCTTGAACACTGAAGCTTTCTTT

d_gene: TRBD1
j_gene: TRBJ2-1
v_gene: TRBV6-5
abundance: once
CDR3aa: CASSYYPTGYNEQFF
CDR3nt: TGTGCCAGCAGTTACTACCCGACAGGGTACAATGAGCAGTTCTTC

d_gene: .
j_gene: TRBJ1-5
v_gene: TRBV19
abundance: .
CDR3aa: CASSNPGGVGDQPQHF
CDR3nt: TGTGCCAGTAGCAACCCCGGCGGGGTTGGGGATCAGCCCCAGCATTTT

d_gene: .
j_gene: TRBJ1-3
v_gene: TRBV18
abundance: .
CDR3aa: CASSPGGGTGNTIYF
CDR3nt: TGTGCCAGCTCACCGGGAGGGGGAACTGGAAACACCATATATTTT

d_gene: .
j_gene: TRBJ1-5
v_gene: TRBV15
abundance: once
CDR3aa: CATSRNWGRGHQPQHF
CDR3nt: TGTGCCACCAGCAGAAATTGGGGGCGAGGACATCAGCCCCAGCATTTT

d_gene: TRBD1
j_gene: TRBJ1-2
v_gene: TRBV6-6
abundance: few
CDR3aa: CASSYYGTEGYTF
CDR3nt: TGTGCCAGCAGTTACTACGGGACAGAAGGCTACACCTTC

d_gene: .
j_gene: TRBJ2-1
v_gene: TRBV5-4
abundance: .
CDR3aa: CASSLARVSYNEQFF
CDR3nt: TGTGCCAGCAGCTTGGCCAGGGTCTCCTACAATGAGCAGTTCTTC

d_gene: .
j_gene: TRBJ2-1
v_gene: TRBV19
abundance: .
CDR3aa: CASSVDRTLSPYNEQFF
CDR3nt: TGTGCCAGTAGCGTAGACAGGACCCTCTCCCCCTACAATGAGCAGTTCTTC

d_gene: TRBD1
j_gene: TRBJ1-2
v_gene: TRBV29-1
abundance: once
CDR3aa: CSVAALGGKNYGYTF
CDR3nt: TGCAGCGTTGCCGCATTAGGGGGCAAGAACTATGGCTACACCTTC

d_gene: .
j_gene: TRBJ2-3
v_gene: TRBV3-1/TRBV3-2
abundance: .
CDR3aa: CASSGGRGTDTQYF
CDR3nt: TGTGCCAGCAGCGGCGGCAGGGGCACAGATACGCAGTATTTT

d_gene: TRBD1
j_gene: TRBJ1-5
v_gene: TRBV27
abundance: .
CDR3aa: CASRGQGNQPQHF
CDR3nt: TGTGCCAGCAGGGGACAGGGCAATCAGCCCCAGCATTTT

d_gene: .
j_gene: TRBJ1-5
v_gene: TRBV6-2/TRBV6-3
abundance: .
CDR3aa: CASSHTWRDQPQHF
CDR3nt: TGTGCCAGCAGTCATACCTGGCGGGATCAGCCCCAGCATTTT

d_gene: .
j_gene: TRBJ2-1
v_gene: TRBV6-5
abundance: .
CDR3aa: CASSPRSDEQFF
CDR3nt: TGTGCCAGCAGCCCCCGCAGCGATGAGCAGTTCTTC

d_gene: .
j_gene: TRBJ2-7
v_gene: TRBV5-6
abundance: few
CDR3aa: CASSLTDSGVYEQYF
CDR3nt: TGTGCCAGCAGCTTAACGGACAGTGGGGTTTACGAGCAGTACTTC

d_gene: .
j_gene: TRBJ2-2
v_gene: TRBV6-6
abundance: .
CDR3aa: CASSPYTGELFF
CDR3nt: TGTGCCAGCAGTCCCTACACCGGGGAGCTGTTTTTT

d_gene: .
j_gene: TRBJ1-1
v_gene: TRBV3-1/TRBV3-2
abundance: .
CDR3aa: CASRGRDEAFF
CDR3nt: TGTGCCAGCAGGGGGAGGGACGAAGCTTTCTTT

d_gene: .
j_gene: TRBJ1-4
v_gene: TRBV6-2/TRBV6-3
abundance: .
CDR3aa: CASSSKGEKLFF
CDR3nt: TGTGCCAGCAGTTCCAAGGGGGAAAAACTGTTTTTT

d_gene: .
j_gene: TRBJ1-1
v_gene: TRBV6-5
abundance: once
CDR3aa: CASIGNTEAFF
CDR3nt: TGTGCCAGCATCGGGAACACTGAAGCTTTCTTT

d_gene: TRBD1
j_gene: TRBJ2-2
v_gene: TRBV7-6
abundance: few
CDR3aa: CASSLVGQGIGELFF
CDR3nt: TGTGCCAGCAGCTTAGTTGGACAGGGAATCGGGGAGCTGTTTTTT

d_gene: .
j_gene: TRBJ2-1
v_gene: TRBV7-8
abundance: .
CDR3aa: CASSPPRGEQFF
CDR3nt: TGTGCCAGCAGCCCCCCCCGGGGGGAGCAGTTCTTC

d_gene: TRBD1
j_gene: TRBJ1-5
v_gene: TRBV18
abundance: once
CDR3aa: CASSLQGAEPQHF
CDR3nt: TGTGCCAGCTCACTACAGGGGGCCGAGCCCCAGCATTTT

d_gene: .
j_gene: TRBJ1-4
v_gene: TRBV12-3/TRBV12-4
abundance: .
CDR3aa: CASRTADEKLFF
CDR3nt: TGTGCCAGCAGGACAGCTGATGAAAAACTGTTTTTT

d_gene: .
j_gene: TRBJ1-1
v_gene: TRBV2
abundance: .
CDR3aa: CASHYRPRVAEAFF
CDR3nt: TGTGCCAGCCACTACCGACCCCGGGTTGCAGAAGCTTTCTTT

d_gene: .
j_gene: TRBJ2-2
v_gene: TRBV6-5
abundance: few
CDR3aa: CASKSTGELFF
CDR3nt: TGTGCCAGCAAATCGACCGGGGAGCTGTTTTTT

d_gene: .
j_gene: TRBJ2-1
v_gene: TRBV3-1/TRBV3-2
abundance: .
CDR3aa: CASSQLGGRSYNEQFF
CDR3nt: TGTGCCAGCAGCCAACTTGGGGGGAGGTCCTACAATGAGCAGTTCTTC